This T cell receptor beta chain is from a study of regulatory T cells in long-lasting Graves disease. Background on the study: The antithyroid drugs taken by newly diagnosed Graves' patients had been used for under 3 months.

Noted time point: newly diagnosed GD, antithyroid drugs for less than 3 months. PBMCs provided the RNA from which the TCR library was made. Sequencing libraries for TCR beta were prepared with iRepertoire HTBI primers and Arm-PCR of CDR3 regions. TCRdb re-called the multiplex PCR reads through MiXCR, storing one row per CDR3 protein. The sample includes hundreds of thousands of distinct CDR3 sequences, about 16% of them seen just once. The V gene's germline CDR1 is SGDLS and CDR2 YYNGEE. V shed 1 base and J 2 bases; nucleotides not matched to a gene: 11. This CDR3 region has 18 residues. A further study also used this sample, focusing on T cells in Graves' hyperthyroidism and ophthalmopathy. That paper states: Hyperthyroidism of Graves' type that showed no ophthalmopathy progression within 18 months was stable. First-round RT-PCR of the TCR CDR3 relied on the HTBI primer set.

This material consisted of peripheral blood mononuclear cells (PBMCs), taken at new diagnosis, from a patient treated with antithyroid drugs. This chain uses TRBV9 with TRBJ2-1; 8 bases are shared with TRBD2. This TCR came from a man in his late teens or twenties with Graves disease. The CDR3 region has the DNA TGTGCCAGCAGCGTAAGCTGGGAGACGGGAGGGGCCTACAATGAGCAGTTCTTC. Translation gives CASSVSWETGGAYNEQFF.